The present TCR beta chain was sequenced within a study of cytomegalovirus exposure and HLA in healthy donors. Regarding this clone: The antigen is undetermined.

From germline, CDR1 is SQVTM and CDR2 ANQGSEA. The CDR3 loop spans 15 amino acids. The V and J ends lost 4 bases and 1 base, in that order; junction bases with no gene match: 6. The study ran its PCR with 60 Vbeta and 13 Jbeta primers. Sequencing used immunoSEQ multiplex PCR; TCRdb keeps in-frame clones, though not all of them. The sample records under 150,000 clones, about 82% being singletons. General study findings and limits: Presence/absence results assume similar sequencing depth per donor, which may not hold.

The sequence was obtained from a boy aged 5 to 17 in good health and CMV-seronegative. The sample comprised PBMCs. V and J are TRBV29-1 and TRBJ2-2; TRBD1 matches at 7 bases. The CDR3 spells CSVVGTDKNTGELFF. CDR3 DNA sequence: TGCAGCGTTGTTGGGACAGACAAGAACACCGGGGAGCTGTTTTTT.